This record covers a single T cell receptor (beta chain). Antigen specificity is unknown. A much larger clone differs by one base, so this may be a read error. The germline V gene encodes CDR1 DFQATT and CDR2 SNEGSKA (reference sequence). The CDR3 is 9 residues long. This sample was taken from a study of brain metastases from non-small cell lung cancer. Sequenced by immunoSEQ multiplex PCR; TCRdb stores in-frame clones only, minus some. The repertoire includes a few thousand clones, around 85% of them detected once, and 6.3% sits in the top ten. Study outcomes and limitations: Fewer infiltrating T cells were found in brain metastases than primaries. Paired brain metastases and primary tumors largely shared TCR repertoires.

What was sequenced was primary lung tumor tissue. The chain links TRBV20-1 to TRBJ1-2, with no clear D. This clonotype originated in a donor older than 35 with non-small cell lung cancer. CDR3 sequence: CSVRDGYTF. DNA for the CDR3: TGCAGTGTTAGAGATGGCTACACCTTC.